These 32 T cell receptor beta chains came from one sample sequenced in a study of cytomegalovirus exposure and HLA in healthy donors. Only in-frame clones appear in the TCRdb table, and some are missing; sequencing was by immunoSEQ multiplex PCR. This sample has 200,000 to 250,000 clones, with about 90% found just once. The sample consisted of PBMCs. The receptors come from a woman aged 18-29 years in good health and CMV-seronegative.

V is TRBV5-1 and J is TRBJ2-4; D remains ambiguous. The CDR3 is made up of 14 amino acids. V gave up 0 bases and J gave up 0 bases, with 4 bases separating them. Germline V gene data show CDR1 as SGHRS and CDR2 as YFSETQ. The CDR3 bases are TGCGCCAGCAGCTTGGGCGGAGCCAAAAACATTCAGTACTTC. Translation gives CASSLGGAKNIQYF.

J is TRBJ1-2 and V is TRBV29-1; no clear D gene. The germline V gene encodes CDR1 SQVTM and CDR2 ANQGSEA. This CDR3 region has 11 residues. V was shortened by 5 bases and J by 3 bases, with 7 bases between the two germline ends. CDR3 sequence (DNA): TGCAGCGTTATGAGTCACTATGGCTACACCTTC. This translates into CSVMSHYGYTF.

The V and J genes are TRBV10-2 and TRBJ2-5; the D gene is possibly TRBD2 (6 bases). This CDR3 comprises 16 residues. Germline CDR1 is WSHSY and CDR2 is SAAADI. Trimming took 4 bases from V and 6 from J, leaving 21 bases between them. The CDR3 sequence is CASSGPLFGGTKTQYF. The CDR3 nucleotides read TGCGCCAGCAGTGGCCCTCTGTTTGGGGGGACCAAGACCCAGTACTTC.

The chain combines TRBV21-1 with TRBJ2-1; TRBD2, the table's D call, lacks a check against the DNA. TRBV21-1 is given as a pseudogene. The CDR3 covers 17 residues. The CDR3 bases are TGTGCCAGCAGGCCGCGGGAGAGCCGGAGCTCCTACAATGAGCAGTTCTTC. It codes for CASRPRESRSSYNEQFF.

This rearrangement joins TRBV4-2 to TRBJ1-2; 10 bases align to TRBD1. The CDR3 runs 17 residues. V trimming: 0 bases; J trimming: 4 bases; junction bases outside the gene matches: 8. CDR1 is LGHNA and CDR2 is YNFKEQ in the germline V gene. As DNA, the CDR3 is TGTGCCAGCAGCCAAGATCACGGACAGGGGGGTAGCTATGGCTACACCTTC. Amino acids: CASSQDHGQGGSYGYTF.

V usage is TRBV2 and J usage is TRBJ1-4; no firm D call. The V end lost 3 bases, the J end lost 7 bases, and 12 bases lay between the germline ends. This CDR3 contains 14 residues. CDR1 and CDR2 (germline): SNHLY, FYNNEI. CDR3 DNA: TGTGCCAGCAGTGACCCAACCCGCGGTGAAAAACTGTTTTTT. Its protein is CASSDPTRGEKLFF.

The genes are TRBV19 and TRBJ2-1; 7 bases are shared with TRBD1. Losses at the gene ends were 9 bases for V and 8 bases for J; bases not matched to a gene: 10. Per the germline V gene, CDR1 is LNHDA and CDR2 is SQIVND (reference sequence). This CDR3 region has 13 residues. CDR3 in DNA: TGTGCCAGCACACCCAGGGACAGCCATGAGCAGTTCTTC. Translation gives CASTPRDSHEQFF.

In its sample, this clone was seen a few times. The CDR3, as DNA: TGTGCCAGCAGTCCTATATCACGGGAGCTGTTTTTT. Translated: CASSPISRELFF. The genes are TRBV7-9 and TRBJ2-2; D call uncertain. V was pared by 6 bases and J by 9 bases, with 11 bases between. This CDR3 contains 12 residues. Germline-derived CDR1 and CDR2 are SEHNR and FQNEAQ (reference sequence).

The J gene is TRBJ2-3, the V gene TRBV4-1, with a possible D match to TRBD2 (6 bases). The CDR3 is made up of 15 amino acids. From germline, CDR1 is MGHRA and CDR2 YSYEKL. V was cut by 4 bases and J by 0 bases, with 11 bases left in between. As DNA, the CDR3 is TGCGCCAGCAGCCTCCTTGGGGGGAGCACAGATACGCAGTATTTT. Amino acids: CASSLLGGSTDTQYF.

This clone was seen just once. The CDR3 loop reads CASSEPLAEAYEQYF. CDR3 DNA: TGTGCCAGCAGTGAGCCTCTAGCGGAGGCCTACGAGCAGTACTTC. V usage is TRBV2 and J usage is TRBJ2-7; TRBD2 matches at 7 bases. With 3 bases clipped from V and 2 bases from J, the junction kept 7 bases outside the gene matches. Germline CDR1 and CDR2: SNHLY and FYNNEI. The CDR3 has 15 amino acids.

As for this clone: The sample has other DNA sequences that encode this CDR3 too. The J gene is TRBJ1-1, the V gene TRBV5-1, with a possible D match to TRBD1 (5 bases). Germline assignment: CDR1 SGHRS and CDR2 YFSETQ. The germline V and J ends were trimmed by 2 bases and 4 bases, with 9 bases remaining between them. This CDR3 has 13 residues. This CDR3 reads CASSFTGFTEAFF. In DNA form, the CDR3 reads TGCGCCAGCAGCTTCACAGGCTTCACTGAAGCTTTCTTT.

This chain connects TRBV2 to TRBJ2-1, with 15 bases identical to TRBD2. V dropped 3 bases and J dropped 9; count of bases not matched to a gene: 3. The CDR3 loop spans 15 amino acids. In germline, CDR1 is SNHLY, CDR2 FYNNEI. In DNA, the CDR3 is TGTGCCAGCAGTGAGTGGACTAGCGGGGGGGGTGAGCAGTTCTTC. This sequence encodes CASSEWTSGGGEQFF.

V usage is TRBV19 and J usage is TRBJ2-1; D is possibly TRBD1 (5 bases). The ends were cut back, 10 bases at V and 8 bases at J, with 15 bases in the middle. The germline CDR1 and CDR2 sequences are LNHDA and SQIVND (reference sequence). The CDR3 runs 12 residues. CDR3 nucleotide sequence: TGTGCCACTACCAGGGATCACTATGAGCAGTTCTTC. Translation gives CATTRDHYEQFF.

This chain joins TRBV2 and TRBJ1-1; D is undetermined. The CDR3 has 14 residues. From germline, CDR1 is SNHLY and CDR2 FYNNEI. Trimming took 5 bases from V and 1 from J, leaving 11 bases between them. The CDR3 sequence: CASSIRQRNTEAFF. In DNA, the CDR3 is TGTGCCAGCAGTATACGACAAAGGAACACTGAAGCTTTCTTT.

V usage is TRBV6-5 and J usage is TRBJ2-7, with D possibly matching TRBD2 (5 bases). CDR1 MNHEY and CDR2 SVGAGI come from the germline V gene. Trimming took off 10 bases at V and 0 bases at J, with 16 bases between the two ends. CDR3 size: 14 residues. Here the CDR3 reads CATARAGSSYEQYF. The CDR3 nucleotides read TGTGCCACCGCCCGCGCGGGCAGCTCCTACGAGCAGTACTTC.

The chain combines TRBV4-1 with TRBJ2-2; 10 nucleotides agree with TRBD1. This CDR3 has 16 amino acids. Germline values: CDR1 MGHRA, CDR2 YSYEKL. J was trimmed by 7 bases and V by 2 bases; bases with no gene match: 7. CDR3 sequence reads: CASSQFGQGGVGELFF. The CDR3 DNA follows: TGCGCCAGCAGCCAATTTGGACAGGGGGGGGTCGGGGAGCTGTTTTTT.

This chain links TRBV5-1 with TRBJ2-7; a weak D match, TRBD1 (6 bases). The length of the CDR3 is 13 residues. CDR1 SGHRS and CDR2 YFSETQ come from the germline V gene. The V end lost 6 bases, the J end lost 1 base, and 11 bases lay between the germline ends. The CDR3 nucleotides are TGCGCCAGCACCCCCAGGGGATCCTACGAGCAGTACTTC. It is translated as CASTPRGSYEQYF.

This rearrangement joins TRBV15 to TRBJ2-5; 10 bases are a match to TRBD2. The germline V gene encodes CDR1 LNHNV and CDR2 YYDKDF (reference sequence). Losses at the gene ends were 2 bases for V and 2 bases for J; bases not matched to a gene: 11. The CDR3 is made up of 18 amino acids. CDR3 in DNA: TGTGCCACCAGCAGACCCCTAGCGGGAGTAGCTGGTCAAGAGACCCAGTACTTC. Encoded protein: CATSRPLAGVAGQETQYF.

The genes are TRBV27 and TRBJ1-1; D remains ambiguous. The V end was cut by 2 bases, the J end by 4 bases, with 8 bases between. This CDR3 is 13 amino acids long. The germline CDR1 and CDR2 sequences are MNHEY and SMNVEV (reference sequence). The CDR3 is CASSLREGTEAFF. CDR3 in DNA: TGTGCCAGCAGTTTACGGGAAGGCACTGAAGCTTTCTTT.

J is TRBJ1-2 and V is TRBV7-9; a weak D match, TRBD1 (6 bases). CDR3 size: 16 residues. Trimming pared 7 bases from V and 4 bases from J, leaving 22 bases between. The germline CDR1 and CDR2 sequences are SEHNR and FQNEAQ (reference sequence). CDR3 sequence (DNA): TGTGCCAGCACCAGGGATGGTGGGGGCGGCGGCTATGGCTACACCTTC. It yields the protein CASTRDGGGGGYGYTF.

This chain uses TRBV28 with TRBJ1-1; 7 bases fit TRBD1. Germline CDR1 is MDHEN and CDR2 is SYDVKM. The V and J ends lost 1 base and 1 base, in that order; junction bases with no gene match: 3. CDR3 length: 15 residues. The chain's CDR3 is CASSLFGTANTEAFF. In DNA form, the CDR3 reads TGTGCCAGCAGTTTATTTGGGACAGCGAACACTGAAGCTTTCTTT. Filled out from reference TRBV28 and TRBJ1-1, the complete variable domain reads DVKVTQSSRYLVKRTGEKVFLECVQDMDHENMFWYRQDPGLGLRLIYFSYDVKMKEKGDIPEGYSVSREKKERFSLILESASTNQTSMYLCASSLFGTANTEAFFGQGTRLTVV.

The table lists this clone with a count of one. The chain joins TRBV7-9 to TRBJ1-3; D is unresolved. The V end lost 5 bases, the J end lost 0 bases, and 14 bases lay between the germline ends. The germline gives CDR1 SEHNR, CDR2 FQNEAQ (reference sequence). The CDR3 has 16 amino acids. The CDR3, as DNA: TGTGCCAGCAGCCTTACTAAACTAGACTCTGGAAACACCATATATTTT. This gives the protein CASSLTKLDSGNTIYF.

In DNA form, the CDR3 reads TGCAGCGTTTTTCAGGACTCCTACGAGCAGTACTTC. It encodes CSVFQDSYEQYF. This chain uses TRBV29-1 with TRBJ2-7; D gene unclear. The CDR3 is 12 residues long. Germline loops: CDR1 SQVTM, CDR2 ANQGSEA. V shed 5 bases and J shed 0 bases, with 8 bases lying between them.

The CDR3 reads CASSLALTSGRNEQFF. CDR3 bases: TGCGCCAGCAGCTTGGCCTTGACTAGCGGGAGAAATGAGCAGTTCTTC. The chain employs TRBV5-1 and TRBJ2-1; 12 bases are a match to TRBD2. The V segment lost 0 bases and the J segment 7 bases; nucleotides outside the gene matches: 5. The CDR3 runs to 16 residues. The V gene's germline CDR1 is SGHRS and CDR2 YFSETQ. Using reference TRBV5-1 and TRBJ2-1 for the parts outside the CDR3, the full variable domain is KAGVTQTPRYLIKTRGQQVTLSCSPISGHRSVSWYQQTPGQGLQFLFEYFSETQRNKGNFPGRFSGRQFSNSRSEMNVSTLELGDSALYLCASSLALTSGRNEQFFGPGTRLTVL.

CDR3 DNA sequence: TGTGCCAGCAGCTCTACCTACAGGGGCTCCTACAATGAGCAGTTCTTC. It specifies CASSSTYRGSYNEQFF. This chain links TRBV5-4 with TRBJ2-1; 7 bases map to TRBD1. V gave up 3 bases and J gave up 0 bases; unmatched junction bases: 6. Germline loops: CDR1 SGHNT, CDR2 YYREEE (reference sequence). There are 16 residues in the CDR3. Full variable domain (missing parts from reference TRBV5-4 and TRBJ2-1): ETGVTQSPTHLIKTRGQQVTLRCSSQSGHNTVSWYQQALGQGPQFIFQYYREEENGRGNFPPRFSGLQFPNYSSELNVNALELDDSALYLCASSSTYRGSYNEQFFGPGTRLTVL.

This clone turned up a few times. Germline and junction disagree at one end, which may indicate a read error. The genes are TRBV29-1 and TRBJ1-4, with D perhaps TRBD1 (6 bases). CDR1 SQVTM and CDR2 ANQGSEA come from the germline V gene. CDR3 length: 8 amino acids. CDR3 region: CSVEPGVF. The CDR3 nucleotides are TGCAGCGTTGAACCAGGGGTTTTT.

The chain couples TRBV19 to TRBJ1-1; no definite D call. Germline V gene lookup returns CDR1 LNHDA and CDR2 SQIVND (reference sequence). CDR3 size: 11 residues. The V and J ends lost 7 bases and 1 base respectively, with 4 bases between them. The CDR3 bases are TGTGCCAGTATGCGGAACACTGAAGCTTTCTTT. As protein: CASMRNTEAFF. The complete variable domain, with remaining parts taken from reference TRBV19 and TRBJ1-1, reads DGGITQSPKYLFRKEGQNVTLSCEQNLNHDAMYWYRQDPGQGLRLIYYSQIVNDFQKGDIAEGYSVSREKKESFPLTVTSAQKNPTAFYLCASMRNTEAFFGQGTRLTVV.

The CDR3 reads CASSLMGVNTDTQYF. The DNA of the CDR3 is TGTGCCAGCAGCTTGATGGGCGTAAACACAGATACGCAGTATTTT. This chain links TRBV5-6 with TRBJ2-3, with no clear D. The CDR3 has 15 residues. The germline gives CDR1 SGHDT, CDR2 YYEEEE. Trimming pared 1 base from V and 2 bases from J, leaving 11 bases between. Filled out from reference TRBV5-6 and TRBJ2-3, the complete variable domain reads DAGVTQSPTHLIKTRGQQVTLRCSPKSGHDTVSWYQQALGQGPQFIFQYYEEEERQRGNFPDRFSGHQFPNYSSELNVNALLLGDSALYLCASSLMGVNTDTQYFGPGTRLTVL.

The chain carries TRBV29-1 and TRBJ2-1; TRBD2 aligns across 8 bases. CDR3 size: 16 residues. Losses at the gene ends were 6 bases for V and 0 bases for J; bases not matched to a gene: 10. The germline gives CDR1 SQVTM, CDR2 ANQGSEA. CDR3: CSVVLLAGRSYNEQFF. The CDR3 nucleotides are TGCAGCGTCGTACTTCTAGCGGGCCGCTCCTACAATGAGCAGTTCTTC.

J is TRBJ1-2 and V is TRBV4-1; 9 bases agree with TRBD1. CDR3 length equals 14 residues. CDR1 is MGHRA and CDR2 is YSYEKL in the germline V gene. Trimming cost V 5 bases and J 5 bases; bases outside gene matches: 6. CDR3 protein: CASSTPGQGYGYTF. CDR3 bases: TGCGCCAGCAGCACACCGGGACAGGGATATGGCTACACCTTC.

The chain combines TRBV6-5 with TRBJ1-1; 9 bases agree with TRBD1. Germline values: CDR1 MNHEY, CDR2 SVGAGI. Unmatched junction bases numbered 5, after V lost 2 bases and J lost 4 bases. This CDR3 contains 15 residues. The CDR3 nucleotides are TGTGCCAGCAGTTACGGGACAGGGTTTTCCACTGAAGCTTTCTTT. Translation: CASSYGTGFSTEAFF.

This chain's CDR3 is CASSQNPAGYGTEAFF. CDR3 bases: TGCGCCAGCAGCCAAAATCCGGCGGGGTATGGAACTGAAGCTTTCTTT. The chain has TRBV4-1 and TRBJ1-1; no clear D gene. The CDR3 runs 16 residues. The V end was cut by 2 bases, the J end by 5 bases, with 18 bases between. CDR1 MGHRA and CDR2 YSYEKL come from the germline V gene.